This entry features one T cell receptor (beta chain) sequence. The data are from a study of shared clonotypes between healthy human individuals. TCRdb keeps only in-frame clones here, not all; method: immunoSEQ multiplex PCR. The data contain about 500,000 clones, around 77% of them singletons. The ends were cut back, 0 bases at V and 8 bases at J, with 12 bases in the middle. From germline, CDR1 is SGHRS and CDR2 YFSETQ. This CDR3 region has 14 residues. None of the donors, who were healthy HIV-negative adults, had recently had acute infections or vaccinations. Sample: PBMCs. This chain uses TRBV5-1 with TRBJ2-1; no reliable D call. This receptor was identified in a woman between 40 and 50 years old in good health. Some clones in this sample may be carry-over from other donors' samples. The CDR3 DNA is TGCGCCAGCAGCTTGGAAGCGCCAGCCTATGAGCAGTTCTTC. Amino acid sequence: CASSLEAPAYEQFF.